This TCR beta chain was obtained from a study of CD8 T cells in Susac syndrome. Sequencing of TCR beta covered CD8+ and CD4+ T cells obtained from blood. FACS enriched CD8+ TEMRA cells, while bulk CD8+ and CD4+ were negatively isolated. Reverse transcription used 0.5 to 1 ug RNA and random hexamers. Coverage of TCR beta CDR3 amplification by immunoSEQ multiplex PCR extended to 54 Vbeta and 13 Jbeta. TCRdb processed the immunoSEQ multiplex PCR reads anew with MiXCR; each CDR3 protein has one entry. The sample has some 200,000 distinct CDR3 sequences, roughly 95% seen once. What was sequenced was CD4+ T cells from PBMCs. The TCR was taken from a human donor in good health.

CDR3: CAWSVLQNTEAFF. In DNA, the CDR3 is TGTGCCTGGAGTGTTTTGCAGAACACTGAAGCTTTCTTT. V usage is TRBV30 and J usage is TRBJ1-1, with unresolved D. Germline CDR1 is GTSNPN and CDR2 is SVGIG (reference sequence). The V gene lost 0 bases and the J gene lost 1 base, with 6 bases spanning the gap. The CDR3 has 13 amino acids.